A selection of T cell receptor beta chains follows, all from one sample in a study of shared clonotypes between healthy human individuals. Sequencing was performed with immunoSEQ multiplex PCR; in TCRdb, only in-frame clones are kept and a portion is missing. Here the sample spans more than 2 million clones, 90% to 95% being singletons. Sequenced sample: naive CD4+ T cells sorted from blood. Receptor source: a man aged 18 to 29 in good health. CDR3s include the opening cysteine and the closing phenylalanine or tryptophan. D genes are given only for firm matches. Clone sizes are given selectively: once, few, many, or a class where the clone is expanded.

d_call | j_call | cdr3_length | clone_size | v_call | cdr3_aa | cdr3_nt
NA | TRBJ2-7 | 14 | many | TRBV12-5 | CASGPGAGAYEQYF | TGTGCTAGTGGGCCTGGGGCGGGTGCCTACGAGCAGTACTTC
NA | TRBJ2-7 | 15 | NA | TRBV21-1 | CASCNTWNSRDEQYF | TGTGCCAGCTGCAACACCTGGAATTCGAGGGACGAGCAGTACTTC
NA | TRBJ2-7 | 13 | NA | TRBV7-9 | CASSSRTVYEQYF | TGTGCCAGCAGCTCGCGGACGGTCTACGAGCAGTACTTC
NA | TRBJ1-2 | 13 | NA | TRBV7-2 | CASSLNTETRYTF | TGTGCCAGCAGCTTAAATACAGAGACCCGCTACACCTTC
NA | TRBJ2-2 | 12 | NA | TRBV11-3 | CASSPRDGELFF | TGTGCCAGCAGCCCTAGGGACGGGGAGCTGTTTTTT
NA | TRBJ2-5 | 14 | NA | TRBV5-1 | CASSLQQGVQTQYF | TGCGCCAGCAGCCTACAACAGGGTGTCCAGACCCAGTACTTC
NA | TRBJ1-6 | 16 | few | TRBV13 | CASSLNGPRVVSPLHF | TGTGCCAGCAGCTTAAACGGCCCCAGGGTGGTTTCACCCCTCCACTTT
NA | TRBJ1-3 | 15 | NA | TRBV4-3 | CASSQDRYSGNTIYF | TGCGCCAGCAGCCAAGATAGATATTCGGGAAACACCATATATTTT
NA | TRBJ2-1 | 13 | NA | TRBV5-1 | CASSLGLPGEQFF | TGCGCCAGCAGCTTAGGACTCCCGGGTGAGCAGTTCTTC
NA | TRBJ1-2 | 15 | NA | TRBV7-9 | CASSLALGAGEGYTF | TGTGCCAGCAGCTTAGCCCTCGGGGCAGGGGAAGGCTACACCTTC
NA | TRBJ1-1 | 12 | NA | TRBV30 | CAWSLQHTEAFF | TGTGCCTGGAGTTTACAGCACACTGAAGCTTTCTTT
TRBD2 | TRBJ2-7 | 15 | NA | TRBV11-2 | CASSPRGGISYEQYF | TGTGCCAGCAGCCCCCGGGGGGGGATATCCTACGAGCAGTACTTC
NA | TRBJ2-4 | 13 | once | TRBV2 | CASSAGLGNIQYF | TGTGCCAGCAGTGCTGGTTTAGGAAACATTCAGTACTTC
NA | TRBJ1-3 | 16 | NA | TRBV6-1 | CASSGGDAFSGNTIYF | TGTGCCAGCAGTGGGGGGGACGCCTTCTCCGGAAACACCATATATTTT
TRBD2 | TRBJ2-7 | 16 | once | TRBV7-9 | CASSLGLAGGYYEQYF | TGTGCCAGCAGCTTGGGGCTAGCGGGGGGCTACTACGAGCAGTACTTC
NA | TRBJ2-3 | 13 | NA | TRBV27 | CAISLALGDTQYF | TGTGCCATCTCACTAGCATTAGGAGATACGCAGTATTTT
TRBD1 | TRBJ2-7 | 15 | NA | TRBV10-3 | CAISAGTAGSFEQYF | TGTGCCATCAGTGCGGGGACAGCCGGGTCATTCGAGCAGTACTTC
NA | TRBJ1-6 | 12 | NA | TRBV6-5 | CASSWLNSPLHF | TGTGCCAGCAGTTGGCTTAATTCACCCCTCCACTTT
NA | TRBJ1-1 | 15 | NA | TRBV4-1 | CASSREQRENTEAFF | TGCGCCAGCAGCCGAGAACAGCGCGAGAACACTGAAGCTTTCTTT
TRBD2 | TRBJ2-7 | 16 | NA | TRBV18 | CASSPTGLAGVNEQYF | TGTGCCAGCTCACCAACGGGACTAGCGGGAGTCAACGAGCAGTACTTC
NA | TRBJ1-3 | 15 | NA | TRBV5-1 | CASSRTTGSGNTIYF | TGCGCCAGCAGCCGTACGACAGGATCAGGAAACACCATATATTTT
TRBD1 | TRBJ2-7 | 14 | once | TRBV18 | CASSTGQGTYEQYF | TGTGCCAGCTCAACGGGACAGGGAACCTACGAGCAGTACTTC
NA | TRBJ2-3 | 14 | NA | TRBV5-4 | CASSLGLATDTQYF | TGTGCCAGCAGCTTGGGATTAGCAACAGATACGCAGTATTTT
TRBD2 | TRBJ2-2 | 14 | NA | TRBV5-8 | CATQREVNTGELFF | TGTGCGACTCAGCGGGAGGTAAACACCGGGGAGCTGTTTTTT
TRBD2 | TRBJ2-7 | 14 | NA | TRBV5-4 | CASSFPSGSYEQYF | TGTGCCAGCAGCTTCCCTAGCGGGAGCTACGAGCAGTACTTC
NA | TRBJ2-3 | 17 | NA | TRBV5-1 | CASSLSVSGTSTDTQYF | TGCGCCAGCAGCTTGAGCGTCTCGGGGACTAGCACAGATACGCAGTATTTT
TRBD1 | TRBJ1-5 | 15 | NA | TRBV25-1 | CASSARGTDNQPQHF | TGTGCCAGCAGTGCCAGGGGGACAGATAATCAGCCCCAGCATTTT
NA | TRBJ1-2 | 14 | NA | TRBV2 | CASSVAGQAYGYTF | TGTGCCAGCAGTGTGGCAGGCCAAGCTTATGGCTACACCTTC
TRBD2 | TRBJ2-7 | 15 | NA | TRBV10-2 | CASSEAAGGSYEQYF | TGCGCCAGCAGTGAAGCAGCGGGAGGTTCCTACGAGCAGTACTTC
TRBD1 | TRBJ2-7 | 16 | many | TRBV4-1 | CASSQDRDRYSYEQYF | TGCGCCAGCAGCCAAGATAGGGACAGGTACTCCTACGAGCAGTACTTC
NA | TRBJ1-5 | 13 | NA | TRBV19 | CASSIQGGQPQHF | TGTGCCAGTAGTATCCAGGGCGGACAGCCCCAGCATTTT
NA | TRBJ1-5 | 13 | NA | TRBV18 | CASSPPLGQPQHF | TGTGCCAGCTCACCACCATTGGGTCAGCCCCAGCATTTT
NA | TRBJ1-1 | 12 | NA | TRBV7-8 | CASSLDNTEAFF | TGTGCCAGCAGCTTAGACAACACTGAAGCTTTCTTT
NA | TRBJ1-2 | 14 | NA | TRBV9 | CASSVGPDPYGYTF | TGTGCCAGCAGCGTAGGACCCGATCCCTATGGCTACACCTTC
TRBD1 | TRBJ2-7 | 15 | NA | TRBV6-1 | CASRPTGTGAYEQYF | TGTGCCAGCAGGCCCACCGGGACAGGGGCCTACGAGCAGTACTTC
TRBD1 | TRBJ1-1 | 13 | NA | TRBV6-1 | CASSHRGVTEAFF | TGTGCCAGCAGCCACAGGGGGGTCACTGAAGCTTTCTTT
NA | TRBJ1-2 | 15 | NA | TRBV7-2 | CASSLVSGGAYGYTF | TGTGCCAGCAGCTTAGTTTCGGGGGGCGCATATGGCTACACCTTC
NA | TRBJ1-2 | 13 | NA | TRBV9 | CASSAIGRHGYTF | TGTGCCAGCAGCGCAATCGGACGGCATGGCTACACCTTC
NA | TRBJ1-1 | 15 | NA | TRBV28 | CASSSAGGDFNEAFF | TGTGCCAGCAGCAGTGCCGGGGGGGATTTCAATGAAGCTTTCTTT
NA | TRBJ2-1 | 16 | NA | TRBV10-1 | CASSELGDISYNEQFF | TGCGCCAGCAGTGAATTGGGGGACATATCCTACAATGAGCAGTTCTTC
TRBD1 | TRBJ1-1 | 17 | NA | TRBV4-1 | CASSQGRTGKKSSEAFF | TGCGCCAGCAGCCAAGGGAGGACAGGGAAGAAGAGTAGTGAAGCTTTCTTT
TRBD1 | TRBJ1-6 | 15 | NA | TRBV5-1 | CASSLGQGYNSPLHF | TGCGCCAGCAGCCTGGGACAGGGTTATAATTCACCCCTCCACTTT
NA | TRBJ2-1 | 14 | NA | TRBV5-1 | CASSFSGSYNEQFF | TGCGCCAGCAGCTTCAGTGGGTCCTACAATGAGCAGTTCTTC
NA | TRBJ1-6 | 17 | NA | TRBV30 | CAWSRNPGPETGSPLHF | TGTGCCTGGAGTCGCAATCCGGGCCCCGAAACGGGTTCACCCCTCCACTTT
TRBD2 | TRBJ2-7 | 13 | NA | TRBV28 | CASSFSGNYEQYF | TGTGCCAGCAGTTTTAGCGGGAACTACGAGCAGTACTTC
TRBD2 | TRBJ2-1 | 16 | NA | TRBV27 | CASRRLAPSSYNEQFF | TGTGCCAGCCGTCGACTAGCCCCTAGCTCCTACAATGAGCAGTTCTTC
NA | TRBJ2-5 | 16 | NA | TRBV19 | CASSIGPGGGEETQYF | TGTGCCAGTAGTATAGGCCCGGGGGGCGGGGAAGAGACCCAGTACTTC
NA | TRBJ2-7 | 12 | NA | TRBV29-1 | CSVGSGSYEQYF | TGCAGCGTTGGTTCTGGCTCCTACGAGCAGTACTTC
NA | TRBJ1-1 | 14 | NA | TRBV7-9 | CASSPGGRGTEAFF | TGTGCCAGCAGCCCCGGAGGAAGGGGCACTGAAGCTTTCTTT
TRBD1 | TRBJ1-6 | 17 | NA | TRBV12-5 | CASGPVGFGTGPSPLHF | TGTGCTAGTGGTCCAGTCGGTTTCGGGACAGGGCCTTCACCCCTCCACTTT
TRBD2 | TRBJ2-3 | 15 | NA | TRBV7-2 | CASSSASGSTDTQYF | TGTGCCAGCAGCTCCGCTAGCGGTAGCACAGATACGCAGTATTTT
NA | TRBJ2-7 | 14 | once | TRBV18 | CASSPPGTDYEQYF | TGTGCCAGCTCACCCCCCGGGACGGACTACGAGCAGTACTTC
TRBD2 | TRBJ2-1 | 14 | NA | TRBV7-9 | CASSLKAGVNEQFF | TGTGCCAGCAGCTTAAAAGCGGGAGTAAATGAGCAGTTCTTC
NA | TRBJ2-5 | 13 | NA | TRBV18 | CASSPGSLGPQYF | TGTGCCAGCTCACCAGGGAGTTTAGGGCCCCAGTACTTC
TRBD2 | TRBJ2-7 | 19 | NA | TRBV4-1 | CASSQESGTSGGPPYEQYF | TGCGCCAGCAGCCAAGAGTCCGGAACTAGCGGGGGGCCACCCTACGAGCAGTACTTC
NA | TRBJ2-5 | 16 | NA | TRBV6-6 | CASSYYGQLYQETQYF | TGTGCCAGCAGTTACTATGGACAGCTGTACCAAGAGACCCAGTACTTC
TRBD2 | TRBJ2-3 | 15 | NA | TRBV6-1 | CASSNERGGADTQYF | TGTGCCAGCAGTAATGAGCGGGGGGGCGCAGATACGCAGTATTTT
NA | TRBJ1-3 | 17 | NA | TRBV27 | CASSPSTRGSSGNTIYF | TGTGCCAGCAGTCCCTCCACCCGGGGATCCTCTGGAAACACCATATATTTT
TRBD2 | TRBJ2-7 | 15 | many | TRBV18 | CASSQTGTSRVEQYF | TGTGCCAGCTCACAAACCGGGACTAGTAGGGTCGAGCAGTACTTC
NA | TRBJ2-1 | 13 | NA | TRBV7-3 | CASSLKADNEQFF | TGTGCCAGCAGCTTAAAGGCCGACAATGAGCAGTTCTTC